The 20 T cell receptor beta chains presented below share a single source sample, sequenced in a study of regulatory T cells in long-lasting Graves disease. iRepertoire HTBI primers and Arm-PCR of CDR3 regions built TCR beta libraries. TCRdb reanalysed the multiplex PCR reads using MiXCR and keeps one entry per CDR3 protein. The sample holds 300,000 to 350,000 distinct CDR3 sequences, 15% to 20% seen once. The time point: persistent/refractory GD, antithyroid drugs over 5 years with positive TRAb. RNA extracted from PBMCs served as the sequencing template. The specimen comprised peripheral blood mononuclear cells (PBMCs), sampled when the disease was refractory, from a patient treated with antithyroid drugs. These receptors originate from a female donor with Graves disease.

The chain couples TRBV5-1 to TRBJ2-1; a weak D match, TRBD1 (5 bases). Trimming shortened V by 0 bases and J by 5 bases, and 12 bases separated the two germline ends. From germline, CDR1 is SGHRS and CDR2 YFSETQ. The CDR3 length is 15 residues. DNA for the CDR3: TGCGCCAGCAGCTTGGTCCGACAGAGAAACAATGAGCAGTTCTTC. Translation: CASSLVRQRNNEQFF.

The chain is built from TRBV19 and TRBJ1-5, with 10 bases lining up with TRBD1. CDR1 is LNHDA and CDR2 is SQIVND in the germline V gene (reference sequence). The CDR3 extends over 18 amino acids. V trimming: 5 bases; J trimming: 2 bases; junction bases outside the gene matches: 12. The CDR3 region is CASSLRDRGNYGNQPQHF. Written as DNA, the CDR3 is TGTGCCAGTAGTCTTCGGGACAGGGGAAACTACGGCAATCAGCCCCAGCATTTT.

In this sample, this clonotype turned up a few times. The V call is TRBV4-1, the J call TRBJ1-6; weak D call: TRBD1 (5 bases). Trimming took off 0 bases at V and 8 bases at J, with 14 bases between the two ends. This CDR3 is built from 16 residues. CDR1 and CDR2 (germline): MGHRA, YSYEKL. The DNA for the CDR3 is TGCGCCAGCAGCCAAGAGGATAGGGGAGGTTATTCACCCCTCCACTTT. This codes for CASSQEDRGGYSPLHF.

This clonotype turned up a few times. V usage is TRBV5-1 and J usage is TRBJ2-2, with D maybe TRBD1 (6 bases). Germline V gene lookup returns CDR1 SGHRS and CDR2 YFSETQ. CDR3 length: 15 residues. The V end was cut by 2 bases, the J end by 1 base, with 9 bases between. CDR3 DNA: TGCGCCAGCAGCTTTAGCAGGGGGAACACCGGGGAGCTGTTTTTT. This codes for CASSFSRGNTGELFF.

In its sample, this clonotype was seen once. Being one base from a much bigger clone, this may be a read error. The chain joins TRBV28 to TRBJ2-5, with 7 positions matching TRBD1. V lost 6 bases to trimming and J lost 10 bases; unmatched junction nucleotides: 17. CDR1 MDHEN and CDR2 SYDVKM come from the germline V gene. This CDR3 is built from 15 residues. CDR3 loop: CASRPGQSGAYDQYF. CDR3 sequence (DNA): TGTGCCAGCAGACCGGGACAGTCCGGCGCCTACGACCAGTACTTC.

The gene calls are TRBV15 and TRBJ1-1; D is undetermined. The germline CDR1 and CDR2 sequences are LNHNV and YYDKDF (reference sequence). The CDR3 spans 15 residues. The V end lost 1 base, the J end lost 4 bases, and 13 bases lay between the germline ends. The CDR3 reads CATSRALTSGTEAFF. The CDR3 DNA sequence: TGTGCCACCAGCAGAGCCCTAACCAGTGGCACTGAAGCTTTCTTT. The full variable domain, completed using reference TRBV15 and TRBJ1-1, is DAMVIQNPRYQVTQFGKPVTLSCSQTLNHNVMYWYQQKSSQAPKLLFHYYDKDFNNEADTPDNFQSRRPNTSFCFLDIRSPGLGDTAMYLCATSRALTSGTEAFFGQGTRLTVV.

The sample holds a few counts of this clonotype. This chain joins TRBV4-1 and TRBJ2-7; D may match TRBD1 or TRBD2 (5 bases each). V lost 2 bases and J 4 bases, leaving 15 bases between the germline ends. This CDR3 has 15 amino acids. The germline V gene encodes CDR1 MGHRA and CDR2 YSYEKL. CDR3 sequence reads: CASSQMPGPPYEQYF. The CDR3, as DNA: TGCGCCAGCAGCCAAATGCCGGGACCACCATACGAGCAGTACTTC.

This clonotype was picked up a small number of times. The rearrangement uses TRBV14 and TRBJ1-4; 8 nucleotides agree with TRBD1. The CDR3 length is 15 residues. CDR1 is SGHDN, CDR2 FVKESK, per germline. Germline trimming cut 1 base from V and 4 bases from J; bases unmatched to any gene: 2. In nucleotides, the CDR3 is TGTGCCAGCAGCCAAGGGGACAGGATTAATGAAAAACTGTTTTTT. It yields the protein CASSQGDRINEKLFF.

This clonotype was observed a handful of times. This chain joins TRBV4-3 and TRBJ1-1, with 10 bases aligning to TRBD1. Trimming removed 3 bases from V and 4 bases from J; junction bases left unmatched: 2. Germline lookup yields CDR1 LGHNA and CDR2 YSLEER. The CDR3 consists of 14 residues. CDR3 bases: TGCGCCAGCAGCCACGGGACAGGGGTCACTGAAGCTTTCTTT. Protein product: CASSHGTGVTEAFF.

This clonotype came up many times. The rearrangement joins TRBV6-2 or TRBV6-3 to TRBJ2-6; 8 nucleotides agree with TRBD1. Germline V lookup: CDR1 MNHEY, CDR2 SVGEGT. The CDR3 extends over 18 amino acids. V was pared by 5 bases and J by 0 bases, with 9 bases of the junction left unmatched. In DNA, the CDR3 is TGTGCCAGCAGTGGACAGGGCGGAATGAGCTCTGGGGCCAACGTCCTGACTTTC. It encodes CASSGQGGMSSGANVLTF.

The chain links TRBV30 to TRBJ2-4; 9 bases are shared with TRBD1. The germline CDR1 and CDR2 sequences are GTSNPN and SVGIG (reference sequence). CDR3 length: 16 residues. J gave up 4 bases and V 4 bases, and 11 bases lay outside the gene matches. CDR3 sequence reads: CAWTSYRDRVKNIQYF. The DNA of the CDR3 is TGTGCCTGGACGTCATACCGGGACAGGGTGAAAAACATTCAGTACTTC.

The V gene is TRBV5-6, the J gene TRBJ2-7; 7 nucleotides align to TRBD1. Per the germline V gene, CDR1 is SGHDT and CDR2 is YYEEEE. The CDR3 sequence is 15 residues long. V was clipped by 4 bases and J by 0 bases; unmatched bases: 7. For the CDR3, the DNA is TGTGCCAGCAGCGCCCCCCGGGACAGCTCCTACGAGCAGTACTTC. This sequence encodes CASSAPRDSSYEQYF.

The chain carries TRBV28 and TRBJ2-7; D may be TRBD1 or TRBD2 (5 bases each). The germline V gene has CDR1 MDHEN and CDR2 SYDVKM. V shed 6 bases and J shed 6 bases, with 18 bases lying between them. This CDR3 region has 14 residues. The chain's CDR3 is CASSSWGPLGEQYF. The CDR3 bases are TGTGCCAGCAGCTCCTGGGGACCGCTGGGCGAGCAGTACTTC.

This clonotype was observed a handful of times. V usage is TRBV20-1 and J usage is TRBJ1-6; D unclear. V shed 6 bases and J shed 10 bases, with 13 bases lying between them. Germline lookup yields CDR1 DFQATT and CDR2 SNEGSKA (reference sequence). CDR3 length equals 12 residues. CDR3: CSARRSGSPLHF. The CDR3 nucleotides are TGCAGTGCCCGCCGGTCGGGGTCACCCCTCCACTTT.

V gene TRBV18 combines with J gene TRBJ1-6, with TRBD1 as a possible D gene (5 bases). This CDR3 contains 14 residues. V was trimmed by 3 bases and J by 6 bases, leaving 9 bases between them. The germline V gene encodes CDR1 KGHSH and CDR2 LQKENI. The CDR3 region has the DNA TGTGCCAGCTCACCGGTTCAGGGTAATTCACCCCTCCACTTT. Translating gives CASSPVQGNSPLHF.

This clonotype was counted many times. The genes are TRBV29-1 and TRBJ2-7; a weak D match, TRBD2 (8 bases). CDR3 length equals 11 residues. Looked up from germline, CDR1 is SQVTM and CDR2 is ANQGSEA. V was cut by 7 bases and J by 6 bases, with 13 bases left in between. The CDR3 region has the DNA TGCAGCGCCGGGAGGGGGCTCGAGCAGTACTTC. It is translated as CSAGRGLEQYF.

The CDR3 nucleotides are TGTGCCAGCAGCCAAGATCGGAGGACTAGCGGGGGGGCCAAAGAGACCCAGTACTTC. Residues: CASSQDRRTSGGAKETQYF. This chain joins TRBV3-1 and TRBJ2-5; 15 nucleotides agree with TRBD2. The CDR3 extends over 19 amino acids. Germline V gives CDR1 LGHDT, CDR2 YNNKEL (reference sequence). Trimming removed 0 bases from V and 3 bases from J; junction bases left unmatched: 8.

This clonotype was detected ten times or more. This sequence joins TRBV10-3 and TRBJ1-2; TRBD1 might be the D (5 bases). From germline, CDR1 is ENHRY and CDR2 SYGVKD. The CDR3 extends over 14 amino acids. V was clipped by 4 bases and J by 2 bases, with 11 bases between them. The CDR3 loop reads CAISGQIMNYGYTF. For the CDR3, the DNA is TGTGCCATCAGTGGACAGATAATGAACTATGGCTACACCTTC.

The rearrangement uses TRBV6-1 and TRBJ1-1, with 7 bases lining up with TRBD1. Germline trimming cut 4 bases from V and 1 base from J; bases unmatched to any gene: 3. This CDR3 comprises 14 residues. Per germline, CDR1 MNHNS and CDR2 SASEGT. The CDR3 spells CASSGPGGNTEAFF. As DNA, the CDR3 is TGTGCCAGCAGTGGGCCAGGGGGGAACACTGAAGCTTTCTTT.

Many counts were recorded for this clonotype. This chain connects TRBV3-1 to TRBJ1-4; D is perhaps TRBD1 (6 bases). Germline V CDR1 and CDR2: LGHDT, YNNKEL (reference sequence). The V gene lost 3 bases and the J gene lost 8 bases, with 22 bases spanning the gap. The CDR3 sequence is 17 residues long. This CDR3 reads CASSHKWARGADEKLFF. As DNA, the CDR3 is TGTGCCAGCAGCCACAAGTGGGCTCGGGGGGCCGACGAAAAACTGTTTTTT.